This T cell receptor (beta chain) appears in the sequencing data of a study of T-cell reconstitution after alpha-beta-depleted transplantation in children listed by TCRdb under 2016. Study-level background: The study quantitatively tracked T-cell immune reconstitution after TCRalphabeta/CD19-depleted allogeneic hematopoietic cell transplantation in children using TCR repertoire profiling. Results the study describes overall, beyond this receptor: Over the following months the frequencies of hyperexpanded clones went down, and after one year T-cell counts and TCRbeta diversity were mostly credited to newly produced T cells. In some patients, high TCRbeta diversity at day 60 was attributed to recipient T cells and intrathymic progenitors that had survived conditioning. Apparently early alphabetaT-cell count recovery about two months after transplant reportedly relied on only several hundred rapidly expanded clones derived from non-depleted graft cells.

Explained via the paper, the time point label denotes: day 60 (about 2 months) after transplantation. Per the publication, the treatment or condition label means: allogeneic hematopoietic cell transplantation with graft depleted of TCRalphabeta T cells and CD19 B cells. Transplant recipients were children who received TCRalphabeta/CD19-depleted allogeneic hematopoietic cell grafts. Library method: PCR. These reads were obtained on an Illumina HiSeq 2500. To normalize quantification of the TCRbeta repertoire, the TCR libraries were built with molecular barcoding that relied on unique molecular identifiers. The public reads were run again by TCRdb, first through fastp at Q25 and then through MiXCR, and only productive beta chains were kept. For every CDR3 protein sequence, its rows merge into one entry that carries the most common genes and DNA. In this sample the table shows over 45,000 distinct CDR3 sequences, roughly 5% of which occur a single time. Of the sample, about 30% is held by the ten largest clones.

V and J lose 3 bases and 3 bases, and a span of 0 bases separates them. According to the germline V gene (reference sequence), CDR1 reads LNHDA and CDR2 reads SQIVND. The CDR3 runs 11 residues from the cysteine to the phenylalanine. Here the CDR3 DNA is all that survives: 33 bases in frame from base 1. Many counts were recorded for this clonotype. What antigen it recognizes has not been identified. The input lacks base qualities; no much larger clone sits a single base away. This chain joins TRBV19 to TRBJ2-1; no D gene is confidently identified. The clonotype comes from a female patient aged 2-9 years who had a stem cell transplant for aplastic anemia, so the T cells may come from the graft donor. The material sequenced was PBMCs, mostly from graft donor cells, taken 60 days after TCRalphabeta/CD19-depleted stem cell transplant. The CDR3 has the sequence CASSIYNEQFF. The DNA is TGTGCCAGTAGTATCTACAATGAGCAGTTCTTC.